The source of this TCR beta chain is a study of beta chain features in type 1 diabetes. Study in general: Similarity in age, gender and cell yields was seen between patients and healthy donors. Notes on the study in general: Moderate but significant shortening of TCRB CDR3s was recorded in all four CD4+ subsets from Type 1 diabetes patients.

Every sorted population was more than 98% pure. Germline lookup yields CDR1 MNHNS and CDR2 SASEGT. The length of the CDR3 is 13 residues. V gave up 6 bases and J gave up 5 bases, with 13 bases separating them. The sequenced template was cDNA made from the entire isolated RNA. Only in-frame clones appear in the TCRdb table, and some are missing; sequencing was by immunoSEQ multiplex PCR. The sample holds under 400,000 clones; over 9.5% are singletons and the top ten take 0.0085% to 0.012%. With respect to this clone: No antigen is known for it.

Sequenced sample: naive CD4+ T cells from blood. The V call is TRBV6-1, the J call TRBJ2-5, with D possibly TRBD1 on 5 matching bases. The TCR comes from a woman younger than 30 with type 1 diabetes. The CDR3: CASRTTAWETQYF. CDR3 DNA: TGTGCCAGCAGAACGACAGCCTGGGAGACCCAGTACTTC.